Listed below are T cell receptor beta chains from one sample, sequenced in a study of shared clonotypes between healthy human individuals. This table comes from immunoSEQ multiplex PCR, and its TCRdb copy is limited to in-frame clones, with some not included. The table has roughly 2,500,000 clones, 93% seen once. Sequencing used naive CD4+ T cells from PBMCs. The receptor set was obtained from a man between 18 and 29 years old in good health. Some clones in this sample may be carry-over from other donors' samples. CDR3s include the opening cysteine and the closing phenylalanine or tryptophan. Fields, in order: D gene, V gene, clone size, J gene, CDR3 protein, CDR3 DNA. D genes are given only for firm matches. Only part of the rows carry a size: once, few, many, or a class if the clone is expanded.

d_gene: .; v_gene: TRBV28; abundance: .; j_gene: TRBJ1-5; CDR3aa: CASSSSGRNQPQHF; CDR3nt: TGTGCCAGCAGCTCCTCGGGGCGAAATCAGCCCCAGCATTTT
d_gene: .; v_gene: TRBV9; abundance: .; j_gene: TRBJ2-2; CDR3aa: CASSVASGTTNTGELFF; CDR3nt: TGTGCCAGCAGCGTGGCCTCGGGAACAACGAACACCGGGGAGCTGTTTTTT
d_gene: .; v_gene: TRBV29-1; abundance: .; j_gene: TRBJ2-7; CDR3aa: CSVGLPRDVAYEQYF; CDR3nt: TGCAGCGTTGGACTGCCCCGGGACGTAGCCTACGAGCAGTACTTC
d_gene: TRBD2; v_gene: TRBV27; abundance: .; j_gene: TRBJ2-3; CDR3aa: CASSWTSGSRHTQYF; CDR3nt: TGTGCCAGCAGTTGGACTAGCGGGAGTAGGCATACGCAGTATTTT
d_gene: TRBD1; v_gene: TRBV6-1; abundance: .; j_gene: TRBJ1-5; CDR3aa: CASRGTGTENQPQHF; CDR3nt: TGTGCCAGCAGAGGGACAGGGACGGAGAATCAGCCCCAGCATTTT
d_gene: .; v_gene: TRBV11-2; abundance: .; j_gene: TRBJ2-7; CDR3aa: CASSPDSYEQYF; CDR3nt: TGTGCCAGCAGCCCTGACAGCTACGAGCAGTACTTC
d_gene: .; v_gene: TRBV9; abundance: .; j_gene: TRBJ2-3; CDR3aa: CASSVESGAHTQYF; CDR3nt: TGTGCCAGCAGCGTAGAGAGTGGGGCCCATACGCAGTATTTT
d_gene: .; v_gene: TRBV28; abundance: .; j_gene: TRBJ2-7; CDR3aa: CASSFYMGGSYEQYF; CDR3nt: TGTGCCAGCAGTTTTTACATGGGGGGATCCTACGAGCAGTACTTC
d_gene: TRBD1; v_gene: TRBV29-1; abundance: once; j_gene: TRBJ2-7; CDR3aa: CSVDSDRTYEQYF; CDR3nt: TGCAGCGTTGACTCGGACAGGACCTACGAGCAGTACTTC
d_gene: .; v_gene: TRBV21-1; abundance: once; j_gene: TRBJ1-2; CDR3aa: CASSKGRQGREGYTF; CDR3nt: TGTGCCAGCAGCAAAGGTCGACAGGGACGGGAGGGCTACACCTTC
d_gene: .; v_gene: TRBV5-8; abundance: .; j_gene: TRBJ2-5; CDR3aa: CASSYNEVSAQYF; CDR3nt: TGTGCCAGTTCCTACAACGAGGTTTCGGCCCAGTACTTC
d_gene: TRBD2; v_gene: TRBV5-1; abundance: .; j_gene: TRBJ2-1; CDR3aa: CASSPLAGILVGEQFF; CDR3nt: TGCGCCAGCAGCCCCCTAGCGGGAATCCTCGTGGGTGAGCAGTTCTTC
d_gene: .; v_gene: TRBV7-6; abundance: .; j_gene: TRBJ2-1; CDR3aa: CASSLGRFPRDEQFF; CDR3nt: TGTGCCAGCAGCTTAGGCAGATTCCCCCGGGATGAGCAGTTCTTC
d_gene: .; v_gene: TRBV28; abundance: .; j_gene: TRBJ2-7; CDR3aa: CASSTGTTVYEQYF; CDR3nt: TGTGCCAGCAGCACCGGGACCACGGTCTACGAGCAGTACTTC
d_gene: TRBD2; v_gene: TRBV11-3; abundance: .; j_gene: TRBJ2-3; CDR3aa: CASSWTSGGSTDTQYF; CDR3nt: TGTGCCAGCAGCTGGACTAGCGGGGGGAGCACAGATACGCAGTATTTT
d_gene: .; v_gene: TRBV10-1; abundance: once; j_gene: TRBJ2-1; CDR3aa: CASSIKIQTVSSYEQFF; CDR3nt: TGCGCCAGCAGTATAAAGATACAAACGGTTTCATCATATGAGCAGTTCTTC
d_gene: TRBD2; v_gene: TRBV30; abundance: .; j_gene: TRBJ2-1; CDR3aa: CAWSLGLAGYNEQFF; CDR3nt: TGTGCCTGGAGTTTGGGACTAGCGGGCTACAATGAGCAGTTCTTC